Included here is one T cell receptor (beta chain) sequence, with context. This entry is derived from a study of long-term antiretroviral therapy in people with HIV. Study-level background: There is a gap of about a decade between the earliest samples and the later 2015 immediate-ART recommendation.

At survey level, the immunoSEQ assay was run in its v3.0 version. The repertoire was sequenced with immunoSEQ multiplex PCR; TCRdb's copy has only in-frame clones and lacks some. The data show around 35,000 clones, roughly 97% seen once. The CDR3 consists of 13 residues. Germline V gene sequence: CDR1 SGHRS, CDR2 YFSETQ. V was cut by 4 bases and J by 8 bases, with 13 bases left in between. V is TRBV5-1 and J is TRBJ2-1, with no clear D. The receptor was derived from a man aged 25 to 40 with HIV. The sequencing here drew on unsorted PBMCs, taken 6.9 years after starting antiretroviral therapy. CDR3 sequence: CASSPESSYEQFF. The CDR3 nucleotides read TGCGCCAGCAGCCCGGAATCTAGTTATGAGCAGTTCTTC. The full variable domain, completed using reference TRBV5-1 and TRBJ2-1, is KAGVTQTPRYLIKTRGQQVTLSCSPISGHRSVSWYQQTPGQGLQFLFEYFSETQRNKGNFPGRFSGRQFSNSRSEMNVSTLELGDSALYLCASSPESSYEQFFGPGTRLTVL.